Listed here are 24 T cell receptor beta chains from one sample, sequenced in a study of cytotoxic CD8 clonotypes in ibrutinib-treated CLL. Repertoires were generated with immunoSEQ multiplex PCR, while TCRdb's copy carries only in-frame clones and drops some. The sample records 150,000 or so clones, about 88% being singletons. Sequenced here: PBMCs, sampled at disease progression, from a patient treated with ibrutinib. These receptors originate from a human donor with chronic lymphocytic leukemia.

V and J are TRBV6-1 and TRBJ2-7, with 9 bases lining up with TRBD1. The J segment lost 6 bases and the V segment lost 7 bases, leaving 7 bases of the junction unmatched. In germline, CDR1 is MNHNS, CDR2 SASEGT. The CDR3 length is 13 residues. Here the CDR3 reads CASKRQGQGEQYF. The CDR3 bases are TGTGCCAGCAAGAGACAGGGACAGGGCGAGCAGTACTTC.

The V gene is TRBV29-1, the J gene TRBJ2-1; D unclear. Germline V CDR1 and CDR2: SQVTM, ANQGSEA. The V end lost 4 bases, the J end lost 0 bases, and 7 bases lay between the germline ends. This CDR3 has 13 residues. The CDR3 here is CSVVGGSYNEQFF. In nucleotides, the CDR3 is TGCAGCGTTGTTGGCGGCTCCTACAATGAGCAGTTCTTC.

This clone has a single count. V gene TRBV6-5 combines with J gene TRBJ2-7, with D perhaps TRBD1 (5 bases). The CDR3 is 15 residues long. Germline V gene lookup returns CDR1 MNHEY and CDR2 SVGAGI. Deletions cut 0 bases from V and 5 bases from J, with 14 bases between. This CDR3 reads CASSYSGWTSNEQYF. The CDR3 nucleotides are TGTGCCAGCAGTTACTCCGGGTGGACATCCAACGAGCAGTACTTC.

V is TRBV30 and J is TRBJ2-3, with 15 positions matching TRBD2. From germline, CDR1 is GTSNPN and CDR2 SVGIG (reference sequence). CDR3 size: 15 residues. The J segment lost 5 bases and the V segment lost 2 bases, leaving 2 bases of the junction unmatched. The CDR3 is CAWSRGLAGGDTQYF. CDR3 in DNA: TGTGCCTGGAGTAGGGGACTAGCGGGAGGAGATACGCAGTATTTT.

This chain connects TRBV6-5 to TRBJ1-1; D is unresolved. The germline CDR1 and CDR2 sequences are MNHEY and SVGAGI. With 7 bases removed from V and 2 bases from J, the gap between germline ends came to 11 bases. The CDR3 length is 13 residues. The CDR3, as DNA: TGTGCCAGCACCCTGGGGAGCAACACTGAAGCTTTCTTT. Its protein is CASTLGSNTEAFF.

The CDR3 DNA follows: TGTGCCAGCAGCCTCCCTTCGGCAACGGGAGTGCGTGGCTACACCTTC. It is translated as CASSLPSATGVRGYTF. The V gene is TRBV7-9, the J gene TRBJ1-2; D remains unclear. Trimming stripped 5 bases from V and 7 bases from J, with 23 bases between. Germline lookup yields CDR1 SEHNR and CDR2 FQNEAQ (reference sequence). The CDR3 is made up of 16 amino acids.

This chain uses TRBV5-1 with TRBJ2-2; TRBD1 aligns across 8 bases. CDR1 and CDR2 (germline): SGHRS, YFSETQ. This CDR3 contains 16 residues. V dropped 3 bases and J dropped 1; count of bases not matched to a gene: 5. The CDR3 DNA is TGCGCCAGCAGCTGGGCCGGGACAGGGAACACCGGGGAGCTGTTTTTT. Its protein product is CASSWAGTGNTGELFF.

V is TRBV6-5 and J is TRBJ2-7; 14 bases agree with TRBD2. V shed 8 bases, J shed 6 bases, and the junction held 3 bases outside the gene matches. The CDR3 spans 13 residues. Germline CDR1 is MNHEY and CDR2 is SVGAGI. CDR3 loop: CASWGLAGAEQYF. CDR3 in DNA: TGTGCCAGCTGGGGACTAGCGGGAGCCGAGCAGTACTTC.

The chain is built from TRBV19 and TRBJ2-7; 7 bases are a match to TRBD2. Germline CDR1 is LNHDA and CDR2 is SQIVND (reference sequence). This CDR3 is built from 17 residues. After removal of 7 bases from V and 0 bases from J, the junction contained 15 bases not matched to a gene. The CDR3 protein is CASTSSGSLRSSYEQYF. CDR3 nucleotide sequence: TGTGCCAGTACCTCTAGCGGATCACTTCGAAGCTCCTACGAGCAGTACTTC.

J is TRBJ2-1 and V is TRBV29-1; D is possibly TRBD1 (6 bases). The CDR3 totals 10 residues. Germline assignment: CDR1 SQVTM and CDR2 ANQGSEA. V dropped 7 bases and J dropped 7 bases, with 8 bases sitting between them. CDR3 sequence: CSAGQNEQFF. DNA for the CDR3: TGCAGCGCCGGACAGAATGAGCAGTTCTTC.

This sequence joins TRBV7-2 and TRBJ1-2; 9 nucleotides match TRBD1. The germline CDR1 and CDR2 sequences are SGHTA and FQGNSA. The CDR3 has 15 residues. V was pared by 6 bases and J by 4 bases, with 9 bases of the junction left unmatched. The CDR3 reads CASRRTGQGTYGYTF. CDR3 nucleotide sequence: TGTGCCAGCAGGCGTACGGGACAGGGAACCTATGGCTACACCTTC.

The chain uses TRBV27 and TRBJ2-5; unclear D gene. Germline assignment: CDR1 MNHEY and CDR2 SMNVEV (reference sequence). This CDR3 contains 11 residues. The V end lost 6 bases, the J end lost 0 bases, and 2 bases lay between the germline ends. CDR3 protein: CASSHQETQYF. CDR3 DNA sequence: TGTGCCAGCAGCCACCAAGAGACCCAGTACTTC.

The rearrangement links TRBV6-6 to TRBJ2-2, with no clear D. The CDR3 extends over 12 amino acids. V shed 6 bases and J shed 5 bases, with 7 bases lying between them. Germline V gene data show CDR1 as MNHNY and CDR2 as SVGAGI (reference sequence). In nucleotides, the CDR3 is TGTGCCAGCAGCAAGAGTACCGGGGAGCTGTTTTTT. It encodes CASSKSTGELFF.

The chain carries TRBV7-3 and TRBJ2-3, with 7 bases fitting TRBD1. The J segment lost 4 bases and the V segment lost 6 bases, leaving 7 bases of the junction unmatched. Germline V CDR1 and CDR2: SGHTA, FQGTGA. This CDR3 is 14 amino acids long. CDR3 nucleotides: TGTGCCAGCAGTGCAACAGGGGTGGCAGATACGCAGTATTTT. It is translated as CASSATGVADTQYF.

This sequence joins TRBV5-4 and TRBJ2-7; 8 bases fit TRBD1. Germline V gives CDR1 SGHNT, CDR2 YYREEE (reference sequence). Germline trimming cut 2 bases from V and 6 bases from J; bases unmatched to any gene: 7. The CDR3 totals 14 residues. CDR3 sequence (DNA): TGTGCCAGCAGCTTATTCGACAGGGGTGCCGAGCAGTACTTC. Amino acid sequence: CASSLFDRGAEQYF.

CDR3 sequence (DNA): TGTGCCAGCAGCCCCAGCAGCGGGAGGGGCACCGGGGAGCTGTTTTTT. This translates into CASSPSSGRGTGELFF. V usage is TRBV9 and J usage is TRBJ2-2; TRBD2 agrees at 10 bases. The V and J ends lost 4 bases and 4 bases, in that order; junction bases with no gene match: 7. The CDR3 is 16 residues long. Germline CDR1 is SGDLS and CDR2 is YYNGEE.

As concerns this clone: Other DNA sequences in this specimen translate into the identical CDR3. The V call is TRBV18, the J call TRBJ1-1; D call uncertain. The length of the CDR3 is 15 residues. V was shortened by 1 base and J by 0 bases, with 9 bases between the two germline ends. Germline CDR1 is KGHSH and CDR2 is LQKENI. The CDR3 loop reads CASSPRAGMNTEAFF. The CDR3 DNA reads TGTGCCAGCTCACCACGGGCAGGAATGAACACTGAAGCTTTCTTT.

This chain connects TRBV5-4 to TRBJ2-7; possibly TRBD2 for D (5 bases). Deletions cut 0 bases from V and 2 bases from J, with 12 bases between. The germline gives CDR1 SGHNT, CDR2 YYREEE (reference sequence). This CDR3 has 15 residues. This CDR3 reads CASSLGSIGTYEQYF. The CDR3 bases are TGTGCCAGCAGCTTGGGGTCGATCGGGACCTACGAGCAGTACTTC.

The chain recombines TRBV28 with TRBJ1-2, with D maybe TRBD1 (5 bases). Trimming cost V 8 bases and J 4 bases, with 8 bases left between them. The CDR3 is 11 residues long. Germline assignment: CDR1 MDHEN and CDR2 SYDVKM. Here the CDR3 reads CASRTGYGYTF. CDR3 nucleotides: TGTGCCAGCCGAACAGGCTATGGCTACACCTTC.

This clone has a handful of counts. V and J are TRBV6-1 and TRBJ1-4; 9 nucleotides line up with TRBD1. With V trimmed by 3 bases and J by 7 bases, 6 bases remained unmatched. Germline V gene lookup returns CDR1 MNHNS and CDR2 SASEGT. The CDR3 is made up of 15 amino acids. CDR3 in DNA: TGTGCCAGCAGTGATACAGGGGGCGTGGGTGAAAAACTGTTTTTT. Translated: CASSDTGGVGEKLFF.

This sequence joins TRBV7-9 and TRBJ1-5; a weak D match, TRBD1 (5 bases). The V end was cut by 5 bases, the J end by 7 bases, with 18 bases between. Germline V lookup: CDR1 SEHNR, CDR2 FQNEAQ (reference sequence). The CDR3 has 15 amino acids. CDR3 DNA: TGTGCCAGCAGCGACTGGACCCACCGGGGCCAGCCCCAGCATTTT. Amino acid sequence: CASSDWTHRGQPQHF.

The chain joins TRBV9 to TRBJ2-7, with 7 nucleotides matching TRBD2. This CDR3 spans 15 amino acids. V shed 2 bases, J shed 2 bases, and the junction held 7 bases outside the gene matches. Looked up from germline, CDR1 is SGDLS and CDR2 is YYNGEE. CDR3 in amino acids: CASSVDGRRTYEQYF. In nucleotides, the CDR3 is TGTGCCAGCAGCGTTGACGGGAGGCGCACCTACGAGCAGTACTTC.

This clone was picked up one time. V gene TRBV19 combines with J gene TRBJ2-7; possible D gene TRBD2, 6 bases. V lost 4 bases and J 1 base, leaving 14 bases between the germline ends. Germline-derived CDR1 and CDR2 are LNHDA and SQIVND (reference sequence). The CDR3 sequence is 15 residues long. The CDR3 reads CASSTVLGGSYEQYF. CDR3 nucleotides: TGTGCCAGTAGTACAGTCTTGGGGGGTTCCTACGAGCAGTACTTC.

The CDR3 region has the DNA TGTGCCATCAGTGAGTCGACTACAAAGAGGGGAGGGACTGAAGCTTTCTTT. This encodes CAISESTTKRGGTEAFF. This rearrangement joins TRBV10-3 to TRBJ1-1, with a possible D match to TRBD1 (5 bases). This CDR3 has 17 residues. The V and J ends lost 0 bases and 5 bases respectively, with 19 bases between them. Germline CDR1 ENHRY, CDR2 SYGVKD.